One and the same sample provided the 3 T cell receptor beta chains below, sequenced in a study of T cell changes during pregnancy in multiple sclerosis. Produced via immunoSEQ multiplex PCR; TCRdb's table is partial and in-frame only. This sample has fewer than 85,000 clones, with approximately 89% found just once. Sequenced here: peripheral blood, sampled before pregnancy. Receptors were obtained from a female donor with multiple sclerosis, enrolled in a pregnancy study.

The J gene is TRBJ2-7, the V gene TRBV6-1, with TRBD1 matching 8 bases. This CDR3 is 13 amino acids long. Germline assignment: CDR1 MNHNS and CDR2 SASEGT. V trimming: 8 bases; J trimming: 7 bases; junction bases outside the gene matches: 10. The CDR3 loop is CASRDRLLGEQYF. The CDR3 DNA is TGTGCCAGCCGGGACAGGCTACTGGGTGAGCAGTACTTC.

V and J are TRBV15 and TRBJ1-4; D ambiguous. This CDR3 contains 12 residues. From germline, CDR1 is LNHNV and CDR2 YYDKDF (reference sequence). V lost 8 bases, J lost 3 bases, and 7 bases lay in between. This CDR3 reads CATGEANEKLFF. The CDR3 DNA is TGTGCCACCGGCGAGGCTAATGAAAAACTGTTTTTT.

J is TRBJ1-3 and V is TRBV25-1, with D uncertain. Trimming shortened V by 4 bases and J by 0 bases, and 4 bases separated the two germline ends. This CDR3 spans 13 amino acids. Germline CDR1 MGHDK, CDR2 SYGVNS. Written as DNA, the CDR3 is TGTGCCAGCAGTGCAGGCTCTGGAAACACCATATATTTT. It encodes CASSAGSGNTIYF.